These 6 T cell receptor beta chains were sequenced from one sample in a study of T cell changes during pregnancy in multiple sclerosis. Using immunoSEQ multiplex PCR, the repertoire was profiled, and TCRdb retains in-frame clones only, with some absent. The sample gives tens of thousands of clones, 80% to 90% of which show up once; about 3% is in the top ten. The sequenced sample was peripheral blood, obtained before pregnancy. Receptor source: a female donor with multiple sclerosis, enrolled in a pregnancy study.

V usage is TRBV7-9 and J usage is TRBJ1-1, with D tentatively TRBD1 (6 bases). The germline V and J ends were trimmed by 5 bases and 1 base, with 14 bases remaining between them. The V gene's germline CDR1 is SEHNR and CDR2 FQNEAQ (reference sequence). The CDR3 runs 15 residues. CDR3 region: CASSPRGKGNTEAFF. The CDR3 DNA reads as TGTGCCAGCAGCCCGAGGGGGAAAGGGAACACTGAAGCTTTCTTT.

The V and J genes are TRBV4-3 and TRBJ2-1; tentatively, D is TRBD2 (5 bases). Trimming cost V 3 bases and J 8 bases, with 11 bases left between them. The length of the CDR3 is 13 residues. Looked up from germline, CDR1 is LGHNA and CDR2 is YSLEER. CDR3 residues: CASSHTSSDEQFF. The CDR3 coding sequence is TGCGCCAGCAGCCATACTAGTTCGGATGAGCAGTTCTTC.

CDR3 bases: TGTGCCTGGGGGGCCTCAACTAATGAAAAACTGTTTTTT. Amino acid sequence: CAWGASTNEKLFF. This chain joins TRBV30 and TRBJ1-4, with D maybe TRBD1 (5 bases). Trimming cost V 5 bases and J 0 bases, with 7 bases left between them. This CDR3 has 13 amino acids. The germline V gene has CDR1 GTSNPN and CDR2 SVGIG (reference sequence).

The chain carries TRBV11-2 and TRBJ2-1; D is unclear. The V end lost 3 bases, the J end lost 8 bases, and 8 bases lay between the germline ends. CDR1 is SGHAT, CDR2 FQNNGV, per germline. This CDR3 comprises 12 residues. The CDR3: CASSLRGHEQFF. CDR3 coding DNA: TGTGCCAGCAGCTTGAGAGGCCATGAGCAGTTCTTC.

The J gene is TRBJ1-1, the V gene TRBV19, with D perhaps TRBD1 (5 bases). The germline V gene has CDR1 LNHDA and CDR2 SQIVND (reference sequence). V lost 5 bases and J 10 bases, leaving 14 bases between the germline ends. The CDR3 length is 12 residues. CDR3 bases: TGTGCCAGTAGTGTCATGGAGGGGCGAGCTTTCTTT. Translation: CASSVMEGRAFF.

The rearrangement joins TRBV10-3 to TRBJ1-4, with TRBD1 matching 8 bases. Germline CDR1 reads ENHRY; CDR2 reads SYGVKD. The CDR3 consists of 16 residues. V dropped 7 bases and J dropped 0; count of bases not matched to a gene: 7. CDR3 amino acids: CAIMDPGGTTNEKLFF. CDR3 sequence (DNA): TGTGCCATCATGGATCCAGGGGGCACAACTAATGAAAAACTGTTTTTT.